Below, 10 T cell receptor beta chains from the same sample are listed, as sequenced in a study of glioma-infiltrating T cells. TCR alpha and beta CDR3 regions were amplified from RNA using iRepertoire nested multiplex PCR. TCRdb reprocessed the multiplex PCR reads via MiXCR and lists one record per CDR3 protein. The sample has approximately 10,000 distinct CDR3 sequences, about three fifths seen once; the top ten hold around 21%. The source material was glioma tissue, nonneoplastic brain tissue, or PBMCs (not recorded which). Source of these receptors: a human donor with low-grade glioma or glioblastoma, undergoing nonglioma brain surgery, or in good health (not recorded which).

Details on this clonotype: At one of its ends the junction is not consistent with the germline gene, which may arise from a read error. The chain links TRBV28 to TRBJ2-7; no definite D call. Germline-derived CDR1 and CDR2 are MDHEN and SYDVKM. The CDR3 sequence is 13 residues long. The CDR3 DNA is TGCGCCAGCAGTTTAGACAACTCCTACAAGCAGTACTTC. The encoded protein is CASSLDNSYKQYF.

The chain joins TRBV20-1 to TRBJ2-3; 9 positions match TRBD2. This CDR3 contains 17 residues. The V and J ends lost 5 bases and 4 bases, in that order; junction bases with no gene match: 16. Germline CDR1 DFQATT, CDR2 SNEGSKA (reference sequence). CDR3 sequence reads: CSARLLAGNTRPDTQYF. The CDR3 DNA reads as TGCAGTGCTCGCCTCCTAGCGGGGAATACTCGCCCAGATACGCAGTATTTT.

This clonotype appeared many times. This chain links TRBV29-1 with TRBJ1-2, with D hard to call. V was clipped by 1 base and J by 5 bases, with 8 bases between them. The CDR3 sequence is 12 residues long. Germline V lookup: CDR1 SQVTM, CDR2 ANQGSEA. The CDR3 nucleotides are TGCAGCGTTGAAGGGCAGACGTATGGCTACACCTTC. Its translation is CSVEGQTYGYTF. The full variable domain, completed using reference TRBV29-1 and TRBJ1-2, is SAVISQKPSRDICQRGTSLTIQCQVDSQVTMMFWYRQQPGQSLTLIATANQGSEATYESGFVIDKFPISRPNLTFSTLTVSNMSPEDSSIYLCSVEGQTYGYTFGSGTRLTVV.

Comment on this clonotype: The CDR3 carries no conserved terminal phenylalanine or tryptophan, so it likely arises from a read error. The chain recombines TRBV14 with TRBJ1-2; D unresolved. The germline CDR1 and CDR2 sequences are SGHDN and FVKESK. This CDR3 comprises 14 residues. The CDR3 here is CARSQDLPGTGYTL. The CDR3 DNA reads TGTGCCAGGAGCCAGGATCTTCCGGGTACGGGCTACACCTTA.

This clonotype is medium-sized by share. This chain joins TRBV19 and TRBJ1-5; D remains unclear. V lost 3 bases to trimming and J lost 3 bases, with 6 bases between them. Germline V gene data show CDR1 as LNHDA and CDR2 as SQIVND (reference sequence). This CDR3 has 13 residues. CDR3 region: CASSIQVNQPQHF. The CDR3 region has the DNA TGTGCCAGTAGTATTCAGGTCAATCAGCCCCAGCATTTT.

This clonotype was picked up many times. This chain connects TRBV7-9 to TRBJ2-1; no clear D. Germline assignment: CDR1 SEHNR and CDR2 FQNEAQ (reference sequence). The CDR3 runs 14 residues. V lost 3 bases to trimming and J lost 8 bases, with 14 bases between them. The CDR3 reads CASSLRTSIDEQFF. CDR3 DNA: TGTGCCAGCAGCTTGCGAACCAGCATCGATGAGCAGTTCTTC.

The chain couples TRBV20-1 to TRBJ2-3; D not resolved. The V end lost 4 bases, the J end lost 0 bases, and 8 bases lay between the germline ends. The CDR3 has 13 amino acids. Germline V CDR1 and CDR2: DFQATT, SNEGSKA (reference sequence). CDR3 DNA sequence: TGCAGTGCTACTAGACTCAGCACAGATACGCAGTATTTT. Translated: CSATRLSTDTQYF.

On this clonotype: Since a much larger clone is just one base distant, this may be a read error. V usage is TRBV7-2 and J usage is TRBJ2-3; 10 nucleotides align to TRBD2. The ends lost 6 bases at V and 9 bases at J; junction bases unmatched: 12. Germline-derived CDR1 and CDR2 are SGHTA and FQGNSA. CDR3 length equals 15 residues. The CDR3 region is CASSLGTSERATQYF. The DNA for the CDR3 is TGTGCCAGCAGTCTCGGGACTAGCGAGAGGGCAACGCAGTATTTT.

A word on this clonotype: The CDR3 end shows no conserved phenylalanine or tryptophan, and so a read error is likely. The DNA is omitted, as the CDR3 cannot be located on it reliably, and the CDR3 follows TCRdb's listing. The V and J genes are TRBV20-1 and TRBJ2-3; the DNA was not used to check the table's D call, TRBD2. Including both end residues, the CDR3 is 19 amino acids long. Looked up from germline, CDR1 is DFQATT and CDR2 is SNEGSKA (reference sequence). CDR3 residues: CSAREAGGPERVPTDTEYL.

Within the sample, this clonotype is medium-sized. V usage is TRBV2 and J usage is TRBJ2-5; the D is unclear. Per the germline V gene, CDR1 is SNHLY and CDR2 is FYNNEI. The ends were cut back, 3 bases at V and 7 bases at J, with 6 bases in the middle. CDR3 length: 11 residues. Here the CDR3 DNA reads TGTGCCAGCAGTGAGTTTTCGACCCAGTACTTC. Protein product: CASSEFSTQYF.